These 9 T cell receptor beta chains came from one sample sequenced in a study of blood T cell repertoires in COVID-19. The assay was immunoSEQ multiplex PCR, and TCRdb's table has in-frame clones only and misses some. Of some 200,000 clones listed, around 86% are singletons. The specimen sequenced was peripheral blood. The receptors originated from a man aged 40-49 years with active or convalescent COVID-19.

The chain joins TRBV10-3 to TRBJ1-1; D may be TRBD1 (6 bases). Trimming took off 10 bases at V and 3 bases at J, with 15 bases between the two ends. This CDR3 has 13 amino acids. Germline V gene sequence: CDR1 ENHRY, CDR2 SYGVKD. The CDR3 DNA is TGTGCCAGCCGGGGGGGGGCGGACACTGAAGCTTTCTTT. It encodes CASRGGADTEAFF.

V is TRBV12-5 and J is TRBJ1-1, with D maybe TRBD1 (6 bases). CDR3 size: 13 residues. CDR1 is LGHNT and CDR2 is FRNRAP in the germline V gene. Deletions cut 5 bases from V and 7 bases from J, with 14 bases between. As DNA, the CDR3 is TGTGCTAGTGGTACAAGGACAGATGGTGAAGCTTTCTTT. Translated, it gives CASGTRTDGEAFF.

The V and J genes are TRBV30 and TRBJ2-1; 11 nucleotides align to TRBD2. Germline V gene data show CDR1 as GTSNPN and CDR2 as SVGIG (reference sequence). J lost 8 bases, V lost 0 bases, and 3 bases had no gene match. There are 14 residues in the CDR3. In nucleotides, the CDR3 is TGTGCCTGGAGTGTACTAGCGGGGGTTGATGAGCAGTTCTTC. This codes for CAWSVLAGVDEQFF.

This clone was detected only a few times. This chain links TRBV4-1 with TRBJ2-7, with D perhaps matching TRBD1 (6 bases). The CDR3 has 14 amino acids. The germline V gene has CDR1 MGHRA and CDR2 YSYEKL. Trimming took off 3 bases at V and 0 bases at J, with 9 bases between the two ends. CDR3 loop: CASSQWDTSYEQYF. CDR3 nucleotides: TGCGCCAGCAGCCAGTGGGACACCTCCTACGAGCAGTACTTC.

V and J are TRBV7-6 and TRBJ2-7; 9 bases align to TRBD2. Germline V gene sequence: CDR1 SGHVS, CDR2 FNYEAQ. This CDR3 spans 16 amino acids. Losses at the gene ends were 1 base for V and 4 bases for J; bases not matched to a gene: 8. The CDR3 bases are TGTGCCAGCAGCTTAGTGTCTAGCGGGAAAAGATACGAGCAGTACTTC. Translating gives CASSLVSSGKRYEQYF.

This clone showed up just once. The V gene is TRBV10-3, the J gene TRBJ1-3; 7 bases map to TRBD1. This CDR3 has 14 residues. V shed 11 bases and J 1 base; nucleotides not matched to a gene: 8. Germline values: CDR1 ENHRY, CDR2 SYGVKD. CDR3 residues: CAAKDRASGNTIYF. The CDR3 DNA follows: TGTGCCGCCAAAGACAGGGCTTCTGGAAACACCATATATTTT.

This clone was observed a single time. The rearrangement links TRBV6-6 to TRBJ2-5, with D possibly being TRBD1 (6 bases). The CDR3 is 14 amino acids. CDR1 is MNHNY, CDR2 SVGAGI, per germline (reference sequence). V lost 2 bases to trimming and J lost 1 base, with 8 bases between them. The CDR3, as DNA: TGTGCCAGCAGTTACGTGGACAGCCAAGAGACCCAGTACTTC. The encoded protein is CASSYVDSQETQYF.

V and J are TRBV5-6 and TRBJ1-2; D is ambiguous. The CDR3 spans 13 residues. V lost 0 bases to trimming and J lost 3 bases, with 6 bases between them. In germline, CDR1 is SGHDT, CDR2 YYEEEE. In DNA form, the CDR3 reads TGTGCCAGCAGCTTGGGCAACTACTATGGCTACACCTTC. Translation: CASSLGNYYGYTF.

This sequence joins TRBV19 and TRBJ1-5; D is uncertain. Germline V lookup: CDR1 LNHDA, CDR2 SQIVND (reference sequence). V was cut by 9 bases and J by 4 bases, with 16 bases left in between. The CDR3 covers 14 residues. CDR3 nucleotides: TGTGCCAGCAAAGAGGCAGACTATAATCAGCCCCAGCATTTT. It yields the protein CASKEADYNQPQHF.